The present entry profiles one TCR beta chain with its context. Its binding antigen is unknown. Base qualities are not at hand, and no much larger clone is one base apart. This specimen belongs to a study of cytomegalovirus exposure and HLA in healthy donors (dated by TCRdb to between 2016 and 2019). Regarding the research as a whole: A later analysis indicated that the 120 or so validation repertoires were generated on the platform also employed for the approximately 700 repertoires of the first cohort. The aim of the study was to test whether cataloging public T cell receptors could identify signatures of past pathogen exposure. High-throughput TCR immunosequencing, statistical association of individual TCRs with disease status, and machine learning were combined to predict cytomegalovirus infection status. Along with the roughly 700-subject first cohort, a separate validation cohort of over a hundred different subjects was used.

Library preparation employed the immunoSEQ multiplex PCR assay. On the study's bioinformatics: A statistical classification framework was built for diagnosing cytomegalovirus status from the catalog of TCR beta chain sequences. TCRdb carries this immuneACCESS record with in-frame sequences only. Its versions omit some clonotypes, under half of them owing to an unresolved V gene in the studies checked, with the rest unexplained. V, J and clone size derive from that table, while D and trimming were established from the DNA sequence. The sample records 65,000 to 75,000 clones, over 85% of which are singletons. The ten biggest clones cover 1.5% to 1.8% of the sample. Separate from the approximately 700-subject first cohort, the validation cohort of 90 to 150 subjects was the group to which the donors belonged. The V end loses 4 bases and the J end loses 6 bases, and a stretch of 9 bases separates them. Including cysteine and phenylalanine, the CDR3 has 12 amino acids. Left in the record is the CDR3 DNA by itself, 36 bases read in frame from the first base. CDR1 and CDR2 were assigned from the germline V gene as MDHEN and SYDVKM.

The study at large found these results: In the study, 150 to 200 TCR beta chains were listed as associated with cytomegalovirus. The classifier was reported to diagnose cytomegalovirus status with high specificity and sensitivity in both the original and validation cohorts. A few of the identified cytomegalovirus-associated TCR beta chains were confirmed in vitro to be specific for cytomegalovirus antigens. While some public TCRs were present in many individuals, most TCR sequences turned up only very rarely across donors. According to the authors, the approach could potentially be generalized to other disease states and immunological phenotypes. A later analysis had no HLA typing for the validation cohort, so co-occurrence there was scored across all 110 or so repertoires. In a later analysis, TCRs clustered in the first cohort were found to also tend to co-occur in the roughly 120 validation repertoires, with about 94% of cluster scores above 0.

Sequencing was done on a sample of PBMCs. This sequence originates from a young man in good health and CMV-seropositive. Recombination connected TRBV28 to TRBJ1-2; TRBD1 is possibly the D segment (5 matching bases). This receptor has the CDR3 CASSSGFDGYTF. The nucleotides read TGTGCCAGCAGTTCAGGGTTCGATGGCTACACCTTC.